Shown below are 8 T cell receptor beta chains from a single sample sequenced in a study of T cells in women clearing cervical HPV infection. The method was immunoSEQ multiplex PCR; TCRdb's version includes in-frame clones alone and lacks a portion of them. Its clone listing holds 25,000 to 30,000 clones. Sequencing was done on a sample of blood buffy coat. The receptors derive from a woman aged 18 to 75 with a cervical HPV16 infection that either progressed to CIN3+ or cleared (not recorded which).

In the case of this clone: With the read ending 3 residues before the CDR3 end, the germline J gene is used to fill in that end. The chain links TRBV20-1 to TRBJ2-5, with 12 bases matching TRBD2. Germline CDR1 reads DFQATT; CDR2 reads SNEGSKA (reference sequence). The CDR3 loop spans 16 amino acids. With 1 base clipped from V and 3 bases from J, the junction kept 6 bases outside the gene matches. Partial CDR3 DNA: TGCAGTGCTAGAGTATGGACTAGCGGGGTTAAAGAGACC. It encodes CSARVWTSGVKET. The CDR3 as a whole reads CSARVWTSGVKETQYF.

Notes on this clone: Sequencing ends 3 residues short of the CDR3 end; the germline J gene provides the rest. This chain joins TRBV6-2 or TRBV6-3 and TRBJ2-3; 7 bases are a match to TRBD1. Germline trimming cut 2 bases from V and 6 bases from J; bases unmatched to any gene: 5. The length of the CDR3 is 14 residues. The germline V gene has CDR1 MNHEY and CDR2 SVGEGT. The CDR3 reads CASSYTDRVDTQYF. CDR3 DNA (partial): TGTGCCAGCAGTTACACAGACAGGGTGGATACG.

With respect to this clone: The read ends 3 residues early relative to the CDR3; the germline J gene fills the gap. The rearrangement links TRBV19 to TRBJ1-1; 9 bases line up with TRBD1. V dropped 5 bases and J dropped 3; count of bases not matched to a gene: 4. CDR1 is LNHDA and CDR2 is SQIVND in the germline V gene (reference sequence). This CDR3 spans 14 amino acids. The sequenced part of the CDR3 DNA is TGTGCCAGTAGTCAGTACAGGGGGCACACTGAA. This sequence encodes CASSQYRGHTE. In full, the CDR3 reads CASSQYRGHTEAFF.

In regard to this clone: The read is 3 residues too short to cover the CDR3 end, so that end is filled in from the germline J gene. The chain is built from TRBV5-1 and TRBJ2-1; 9 bases agree with TRBD2. Germline V gene data show CDR1 as SGHRS and CDR2 as YFSETQ. J was trimmed by 4 bases and V by 1 base; bases with no gene match: 9. This CDR3 has 17 amino acids. CDR3 protein: CASSLLASGAIYNEQFF. CDR3 DNA (partial): TGCGCCAGCAGCTTGTTAGCTAGCGGGGCTATTTACAATGAG. Full variable domain (rest looked up from reference TRBV5-1 and TRBJ2-1): KAGVTQTPRYLIKTRGQQVTLSCSPISGHRSVSWYQQTPGQGLQFLFEYFSETQRNKGNFPGRFSGRQFSNSRSEMNVSTLELGDSALYLCASSLLASGAIYNEQFFGPGTRLTVL.

The CDR3 region is CASSIQTGGYEQYF. The CDR3 DNA, read in part, is TGTGCCAGCAGCATACAGACAGGGGGCTACGAG. This rearrangement joins TRBV5-6 to TRBJ2-7, with 9 bases fitting TRBD1. The read comes to an end 3 residues before the CDR3 does, leaving the germline J gene to fill in the end. The CDR3 sequence is 14 residues long. J gave up 3 bases and V 4 bases, and 5 bases lay outside the gene matches. Germline V lookup: CDR1 SGHDT, CDR2 YYEEEE.

Concerning this clone: With the read ending 3 residues before the CDR3 end, the germline J gene is used to fill in that end. The chain carries TRBV20-1 and TRBJ2-4; 10 nucleotides align to TRBD1. Trimming removed 5 bases from V and 6 bases from J; junction bases left unmatched: 4. The CDR3 covers 13 residues. Germline V gene sequence: CDR1 DFQATT, CDR2 SNEGSKA (reference sequence). The CDR3 sequence: CSAGGQGGNIQYF. The sequenced part of the CDR3 DNA is TGCAGTGCTGGCGGACAGGGGGGAAACATT.

Turning to this clone: The read ends 3 residues before the CDR3 terminus; that terminus is restored from the germline J gene. The chain combines TRBV7-9 with TRBJ1-2, with D unclear. The CDR3 covers 13 residues. CDR1 and CDR2 (germline): SEHNR, FQNEAQ (reference sequence). CDR3 sequence reads: CASSPPQSYDYTF. Partial CDR3 DNA: TGTGCCAGCAGCCCCCCACAGTCCTACGAC.

Partial CDR3 DNA: TGCGCCAGCAGCGAGGGACTAGAGGTCTCCTACAATGAG. Translation gives CASSEGLEVSYNE. The CDR3, in full, reads CASSEGLEVSYNEQFF. The V gene is TRBV5-1, the J gene TRBJ2-1; 8 nucleotides match TRBD2. The CDR3 end falls 3 residues outside the read, so it is completed with the germline J gene. V dropped 4 bases and J dropped 0; count of bases not matched to a gene: 6. In germline, CDR1 is SGHRS, CDR2 YFSETQ. The CDR3 is made up of 16 amino acids.